This T cell receptor (beta chain) appears in the sequencing data of a study of cytotoxic CD8 clonotypes in ibrutinib-treated CLL. Between the trimmed V and J ends, which lost 0 bases and 12 bases, there was a span of 13 bases. CDR1 is SGHRS, CDR2 YFSETQ, per germline. This CDR3 has 13 amino acids. The assay was immunoSEQ multiplex PCR, and TCRdb's table has in-frame clones only and misses some. The sample holds hundreds of thousands of clones, roughly 79% seen once. Roughly 1.8 micrograms of genomic DNA came from cryopreserved PBMCs for TCR beta libraries. The chain recombines TRBV5-1 with TRBJ2-1; D call uncertain. The sample consisted of PBMCs, taken after 12 months of ibrutinib treatment. This TCR was sampled from a human donor with chronic lymphocytic leukemia. CDR3 in amino acids: CASSLDLEFRQFF. CDR3 bases: TGCGCCAGCAGCTTGGATCTGGAATTCCGGCAGTTCTTC.